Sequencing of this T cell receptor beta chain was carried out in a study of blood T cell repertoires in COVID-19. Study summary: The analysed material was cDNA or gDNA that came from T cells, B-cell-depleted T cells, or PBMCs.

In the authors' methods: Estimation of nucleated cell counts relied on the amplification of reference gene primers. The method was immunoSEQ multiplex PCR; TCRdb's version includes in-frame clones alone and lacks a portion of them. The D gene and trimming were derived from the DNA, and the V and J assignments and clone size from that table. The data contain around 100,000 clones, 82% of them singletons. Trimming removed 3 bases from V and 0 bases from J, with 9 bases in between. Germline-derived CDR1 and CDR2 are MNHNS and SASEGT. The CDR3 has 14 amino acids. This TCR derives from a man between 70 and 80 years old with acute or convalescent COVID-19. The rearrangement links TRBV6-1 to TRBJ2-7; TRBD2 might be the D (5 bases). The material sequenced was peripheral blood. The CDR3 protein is CASSDASNSYEQYF. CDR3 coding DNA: TGTGCCAGCAGTGACGCTAGCAACTCCTACGAGCAGTACTTC.